The clone carrying this T cell receptor beta chain was seen more than once but under ten times. Its specificity is not known. This entry is derived from a study of identical twins. Findings and caveats of the study: Out-of-frame alpha sequences shared by twins showed excess low generation probability. Models, which agreed with sharing between unrelated individuals, nonetheless underestimated the out-of-frame TCR alpha sharing seen in monozygotic twins. Conclusions came from cross-sectional statistical analysis, not from following the same donors.

Unique molecular identifiers were present on the cDNA, and a universal primer site came from template switching. TCRdb redid the calling of the 5' RACE reads with MiXCR, one entry per CDR3 protein. This sample has around 500,000 distinct CDR3 sequences, with 14% found just once. The same data also contributed to another study, on yellow fever vaccine responses in identical twins.

Material: CD4+ T cells sorted from blood. The TCR was taken from a woman aged 18-29 years in good health.

CDR3 sequence (DNA): TGTGCCAGCAGTTTAACAGGGGGCGCGGGCGAGCAGTACTTC. Translating it yields CASSLTGGAGEQYF. The J gene is TRBJ2-7, the V gene TRBV28, with TRBD1 matching over 9 bases. The germline CDR1 and CDR2 sequences are MDHEN and SYDVKM. V was pared by 2 bases and J by 6 bases, with 5 bases of the junction left unmatched. This CDR3 is built from 14 residues.